The rows below give T cell receptor beta chains drawn from one sample of a study of T cells after yellow fever vaccination. TCRdb used MiXCR to reprocess the 5' RACE reads, holding one entry per CDR3 protein. The table has hundreds of thousands of distinct CDR3 sequences, around 4% seen once. Source: PBMCs, taken on the day of the yellow fever booster vaccination. These TCRs come from a man aged 18 to 30 who received the YFV17D yellow fever vaccine. Both conserved end residues are part of each CDR3. Each record gives: CDR3 length, D gene, V gene, CDR3 protein. A D gene is named only where the DNA matches it firmly.

17 TRBD2 TRBV7-3 CASSAGPGLAKADTQYF
11 - TRBV6-6 CASSRDFIQYF
14 - TRBV4-2 CASSPQTGPDTQYF
13 - TRBV29-1 CSARGGGGTEAFF
15 TRBD1 TRBV7-9 CASSSRTGSYNEQFF
14 TRBD1 TRBV6-5 CASRRDREGFEAFF
15 - TRBV12-3/TRBV12-4 CASSDSLRVRYEQYF
13 TRBD1 TRBV7-9 CASSSDRHYEQYF
15 TRBD2 TRBV20-1 CSVPGLAGGPDTQYF
14 - TRBV6-2/TRBV6-3 CASSTLLFQETQYF
20 TRBD2 TRBV4-1 CASSHRGGLDLPHRTDTQYF
15 - TRBV9 CASSGVWGGEKTQYF
15 TRBD1 TRBV5-1 CASGETGGGTDTQYF
11 - TRBV5-6 CASSLRTEAFF
15 - TRBV12-3/TRBV12-4 CASGSRVRTDQPQHF
15 TRBD2 TRBV5-1 CASSTGTSDYNEQFF
14 TRBD1 TRBV18 CASSPAGGQETQYF
13 TRBD1 TRBV5-1 CASGGQETYEQYF
15 TRBD1 TRBV27 CASSYTGQGRGTQYF
15 - TRBV7-9 CASSLPGGKGYGYTF
12 - TRBV7-9 CASTAGGNTIYF
14 - TRBV6-5 CASSREAGTDTQYF
10 - TRBV20-1 CSASLETQYF
13 - TRBV27 CASSKDTTDTQYF